This is a list of T cell receptor beta chains from one sample in a study of T cell repertoires in cytomegalovirus infection. TCRdb passed the reads through MiXCR, listing each CDR3 protein once. The sample contains 150,000 to 200,000 distinct CDR3 sequences, less than 9.5% of which appear only once. Sequenced material: PBMCs. These receptors were taken from a human donor in good health (CMV status not recorded). Some clones in this sample may be carry-over from other donors' samples. Both conserved end residues are part of each CDR3. The order of the fields is clone size, D gene, J gene, V gene, CDR3 protein, CDR3 DNA. The D gene is left open where the match is weak. Clone sizes are given selectively: once, few, many, or a class where the clone is expanded.

size: many
D: TRBD1
J: TRBJ1-2
V: TRBV7-2
CDR3: CASSRDRADGYTF
DNA: TGTGCCAGCAGCCGTGACAGGGCGGATGGCTACACCTTC

size: many
D: NA
J: TRBJ2-7
V: TRBV7-2
CDR3: CASSQTVTYEQYF
DNA: TGTGCCAGCAGCCAGACAGTTACTTACGAGCAGTACTTC

size: many
D: TRBD1
J: TRBJ2-1
V: TRBV7-9
CDR3: CASSPRGRMDNEQFF
DNA: TGTGCCAGCAGCCCCAGGGGGAGAATGGACAATGAGCAGTTCTTC

size: NA
D: NA
J: TRBJ1-1
V: TRBV30
CDR3: CAWSVATGGFTEAFF
DNA: TGTGCCTGGAGTGTAGCGACGGGGGGCTTCACTGAAGCTTTCTTT

size: many
D: NA
J: TRBJ2-5
V: TRBV7-2
CDR3: CASSRVVSAQETQYF
DNA: TGTGCCAGCAGCCGGGTAGTGAGCGCTCAAGAGACCCAGTACTTC

size: few
D: NA
J: TRBJ2-2
V: TRBV28
CDR3: CASTRLGGETGELFF
DNA: TGTGCCAGCACCCGACTAGGGGGCGAGACCGGGGAGCTGTTTTTT

size: many
D: TRBD2
J: TRBJ2-5
V: TRBV7-9
CDR3: CASSLAAPGGQETQYF
DNA: TGTGCCAGCAGCTTAGCGGCTCCGGGAGGGCAAGAGACCCAGTACTTC

size: many
D: NA
J: TRBJ2-1
V: TRBV11-2
CDR3: CASSLTASSYNEQFF
DNA: TGTGCCAGCAGTCTGACTGCGAGCTCCTACAATGAGCAGTTCTTC

size: many
D: TRBD2
J: TRBJ2-3
V: TRBV29-1
CDR3: CSVPRERSWGADTQYF
DNA: TGCAGCGTTCCGCGGGAGCGGAGTTGGGGTGCAGATACGCAGTATTTT

size: many
D: NA
J: TRBJ1-5
V: TRBV28
CDR3: CASTHTRGIGNQPQHF
DNA: TGTGCCAGCACCCATACCAGGGGAATAGGCAATCAGCCCCAGCATTTT

size: few
D: TRBD1
J: TRBJ1-5
V: TRBV20-1
CDR3: CSASITGTGYQPQHF
DNA: TGCAGTGCTAGTATAACTGGGACAGGTTATCAGCCCCAGCATTTT

size: many
D: NA
J: TRBJ2-7
V: TRBV6-5
CDR3: CASSYGAPHEQYF
DNA: TGTGCCAGCAGTTACGGGGCTCCCCACGAGCAGTACTTC

size: few
D: NA
J: TRBJ1-2
V: TRBV14
CDR3: CASSRDPNYGYTF
DNA: TGTGCCAGCAGCCGGGATCCTAACTATGGCTACACCTTC

size: many
D: TRBD2
J: TRBJ2-7
V: TRBV7-8
CDR3: CASSRTRGGAGLSYEQYF
DNA: TGTGCCAGCAGCCGTACACGCGGTGGAGCGGGGCTCTCCTACGAGCAGTACTTC

size: NA
D: NA
J: TRBJ2-2
V: TRBV10-3
CDR3: CAISESRNTGELFF
DNA: TGTGCCATCAGTGAGTCACGGAACACCGGGGAGCTGTTTTTT

size: many
D: TRBD2
J: TRBJ2-3
V: TRBV7-2
CDR3: CASSLTSSTDTQYF
DNA: TGTGCCAGCAGCTTGACTAGCAGCACAGATACGCAGTATTTT

size: NA
D: NA
J: TRBJ2-7
V: TRBV6-2/TRBV6-3
CDR3: CASSYSDSTYEQYF
DNA: TGTGCCAGCAGTTACTCGGACAGCACCTACGAGCAGTACTTC

size: once
D: NA
J: TRBJ1-3
V: TRBV28
CDR3: CASSLWGISGNTIYF
DNA: TGTGCCAGCAGTTTGTGGGGGATCTCTGGAAACACCATATATTTT

size: once
D: NA
J: TRBJ1-3
V: TRBV6-5
CDR3: CASRLGAGNTIYF
DNA: TGTGCCAGCAGACTGGGGGCTGGAAACACCATATATTTT

size: NA
D: TRBD2
J: TRBJ2-5
V: TRBV5-4
CDR3: CASSGKLAGKETQYF
DNA: TGTGCCAGCAGCGGCAAACTAGCGGGCAAAGAGACCCAGTACTTC

size: few
D: NA
J: TRBJ2-1
V: TRBV24-1
CDR3: CATSPTGPPNLFF
DNA: TGTGCCACCAGCCCGACGGGACCCCCTAATCTGTTCTTC

size: few
D: TRBD1
J: TRBJ1-1
V: TRBV10-3
CDR3: CAISPGQGRARNTEAFF
DNA: TGTGCCATCAGTCCGGGACAGGGAAGGGCAAGGAACACTGAAGCTTTCTTT

size: many
D: NA
J: TRBJ1-1
V: TRBV20-1
CDR3: CSANHRNTEAFF
DNA: TGCAGTGCCAACCACAGGAACACTGAAGCTTTCTTT

size: NA
D: NA
J: TRBJ2-5
V: TRBV20-1
CDR3: CSARDLTGGWLQETQYF
DNA: TGCAGTGCTAGAGATCTAACGGGGGGCTGGCTCCAAGAGACCCAGTACTTC

size: many
D: NA
J: TRBJ1-5
V: TRBV28
CDR3: CASSFNRDQPQHF
DNA: TGTGCCAGCAGTTTCAACAGGGATCAGCCCCAGCATTTT

size: many
D: NA
J: TRBJ2-7
V: TRBV7-2
CDR3: CASSSRDWSNEQYF
DNA: TGTGCCAGCAGCTCGCGGGACTGGAGCAACGAGCAGTACTTC

size: many
D: NA
J: TRBJ2-2
V: TRBV10-3
CDR3: CAITDPTDSSTGELFF
DNA: TGTGCCATCACCGACCCGACAGATTCGAGCACCGGGGAGCTGTTTTTT

size: few
D: NA
J: TRBJ1-5
V: TRBV5-1
CDR3: CASSLAGATSEPQHF
DNA: TGCGCCAGCAGCTTGGCCGGGGCGACGAGTGAGCCCCAGCATTTT

size: many
D: NA
J: TRBJ1-5
V: TRBV28
CDR3: CASSGGGLPPREPQHF
DNA: TGTGCCAGCAGCGGTGGCGGACTTCCCCCAAGGGAGCCCCAGCATTTT

size: NA
D: NA
J: TRBJ2-7
V: TRBV5-6
CDR3: CASSSPVTAYYEQYF
DNA: TGTGCCAGCAGCTCCCCAGTTACAGCGTACTACGAGCAGTACTTC

size: NA
D: TRBD2
J: TRBJ2-1
V: TRBV7-9
CDR3: CASSSYSGEHYNEQFF
DNA: TGTGCCAGCAGCTCCTATAGCGGGGAACATTACAATGAGCAGTTCTTC

size: many
D: TRBD2
J: TRBJ2-2
V: TRBV2
CDR3: CASKLAGGPSNTGELFF
DNA: TGTGCCAGCAAACTAGCGGGAGGGCCTTCCAACACCGGGGAGCTGTTTTTT

size: many
D: TRBD2
J: TRBJ2-7
V: TRBV27
CDR3: CASSSRPVAGAREQYF
DNA: TGTGCCAGCAGTTCCCGACCGGTAGCGGGAGCTCGGGAGCAGTACTTC

size: many
D: NA
J: TRBJ2-5
V: TRBV7-2
CDR3: CASSLWGLSRETQYF
DNA: TGTGCCAGCAGCTTATGGGGTCTATCAAGGGAGACCCAGTACTTC

size: NA
D: NA
J: TRBJ2-3
V: TRBV11-3
CDR3: CASGYFPGDTQYF
DNA: TGTGCCAGCGGCTATTTCCCGGGAGATACCCAGTATTTT

size: many
D: NA
J: TRBJ1-2
V: TRBV7-2
CDR3: CASSLRPGEGSNYGYTF
DNA: TGTGCCAGCAGCTTAAGGCCAGGGGAAGGGTCTAACTATGGCTACACCTTC

size: many
D: TRBD2
J: TRBJ2-1
V: TRBV7-2
CDR3: CASSPGSSGYNEQFF
DNA: TGTGCCAGCAGCCCAGGGTCTAGCGGTTACAATGAGCAGTTCTTC